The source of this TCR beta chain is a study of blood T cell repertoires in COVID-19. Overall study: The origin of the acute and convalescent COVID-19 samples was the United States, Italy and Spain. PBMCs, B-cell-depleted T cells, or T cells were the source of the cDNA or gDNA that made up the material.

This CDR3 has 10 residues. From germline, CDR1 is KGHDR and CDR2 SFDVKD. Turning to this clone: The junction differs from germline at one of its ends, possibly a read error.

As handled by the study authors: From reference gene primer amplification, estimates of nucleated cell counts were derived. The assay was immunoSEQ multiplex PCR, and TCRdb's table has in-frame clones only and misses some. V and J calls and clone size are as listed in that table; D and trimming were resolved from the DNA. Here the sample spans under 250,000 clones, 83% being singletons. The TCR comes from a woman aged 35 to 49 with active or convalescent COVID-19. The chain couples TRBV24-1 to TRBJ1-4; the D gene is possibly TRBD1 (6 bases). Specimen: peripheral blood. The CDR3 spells CATSPGVFLW. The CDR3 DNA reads TGTGCCACCAGTCCAGGGGTCTTTTTATGG.